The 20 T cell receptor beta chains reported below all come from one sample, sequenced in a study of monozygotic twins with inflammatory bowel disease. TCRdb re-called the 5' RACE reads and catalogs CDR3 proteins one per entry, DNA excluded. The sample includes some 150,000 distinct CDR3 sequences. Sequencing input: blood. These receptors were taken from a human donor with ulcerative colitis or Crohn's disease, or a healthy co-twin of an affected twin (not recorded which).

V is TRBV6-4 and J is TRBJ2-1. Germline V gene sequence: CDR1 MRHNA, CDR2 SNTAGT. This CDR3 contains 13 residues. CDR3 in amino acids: CASSDSTNNEQFF.

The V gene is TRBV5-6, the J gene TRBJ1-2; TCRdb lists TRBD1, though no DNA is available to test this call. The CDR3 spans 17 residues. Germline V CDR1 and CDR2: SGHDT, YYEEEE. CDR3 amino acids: CASSSRDRVPNNYGYTF. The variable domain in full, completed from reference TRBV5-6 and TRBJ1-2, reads DAGVTQSPTHLIKTRGQQVTLRCSPKSGHDTVSWYQQALGQGPQFIFQYYEEEERQRGNFPDRFSGHQFPNYSSELNVNALLLGDSALYLCASSSRDRVPNNYGYTFGSGTRLTVV.

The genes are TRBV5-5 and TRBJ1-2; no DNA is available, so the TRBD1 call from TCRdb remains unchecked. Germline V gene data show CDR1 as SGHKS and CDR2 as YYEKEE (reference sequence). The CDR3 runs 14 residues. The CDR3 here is CASSLSGGAYGYTF.

CDR3 residues: CASSHQQGNYGYTF. This sequence joins TRBV3-1 and TRBJ1-2; TCRdb's assignment of TRBD1 cannot be checked, as there is no DNA. The CDR3 runs to 14 residues. Germline values: CDR1 LGHDT, CDR2 YNNKEL (reference sequence).

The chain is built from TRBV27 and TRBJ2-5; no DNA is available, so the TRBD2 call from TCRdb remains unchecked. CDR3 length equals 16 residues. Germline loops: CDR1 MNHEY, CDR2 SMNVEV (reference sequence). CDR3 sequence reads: CASSSRTSAYQETQYF.

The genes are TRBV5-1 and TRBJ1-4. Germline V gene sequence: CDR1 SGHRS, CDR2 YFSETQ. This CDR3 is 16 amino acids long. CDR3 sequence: CASSSVDGSKGEKLFF.

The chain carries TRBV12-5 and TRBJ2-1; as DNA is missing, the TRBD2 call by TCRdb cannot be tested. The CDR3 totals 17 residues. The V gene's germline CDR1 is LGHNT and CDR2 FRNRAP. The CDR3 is CASGLVEGRLAADEQFF.

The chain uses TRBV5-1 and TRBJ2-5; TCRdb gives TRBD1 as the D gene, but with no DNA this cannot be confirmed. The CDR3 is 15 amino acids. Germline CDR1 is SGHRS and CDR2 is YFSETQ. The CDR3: CASSPTTGGVETQYF.

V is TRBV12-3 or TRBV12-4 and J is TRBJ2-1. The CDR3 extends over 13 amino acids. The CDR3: CASDIGDYNEQFF.

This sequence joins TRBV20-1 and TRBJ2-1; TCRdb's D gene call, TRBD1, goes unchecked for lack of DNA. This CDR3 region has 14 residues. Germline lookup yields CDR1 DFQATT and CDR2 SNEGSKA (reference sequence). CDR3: CSARGLEGGDEQFF.

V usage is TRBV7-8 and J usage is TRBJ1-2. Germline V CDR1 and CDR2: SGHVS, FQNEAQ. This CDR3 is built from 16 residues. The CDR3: CASSLQDVQALYGYTF.

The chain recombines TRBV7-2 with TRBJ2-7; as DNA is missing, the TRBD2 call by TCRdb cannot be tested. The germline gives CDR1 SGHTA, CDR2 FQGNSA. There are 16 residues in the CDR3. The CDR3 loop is CASSQTSGEDSYEQYF.

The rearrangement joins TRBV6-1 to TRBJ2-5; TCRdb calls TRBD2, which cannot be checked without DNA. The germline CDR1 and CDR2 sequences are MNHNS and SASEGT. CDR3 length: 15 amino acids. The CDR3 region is CASNISGTGPAAQYF.

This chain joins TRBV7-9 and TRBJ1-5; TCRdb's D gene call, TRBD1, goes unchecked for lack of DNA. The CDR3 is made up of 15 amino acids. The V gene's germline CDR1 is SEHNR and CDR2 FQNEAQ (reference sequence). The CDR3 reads CASSSPGQLNQPQHF.

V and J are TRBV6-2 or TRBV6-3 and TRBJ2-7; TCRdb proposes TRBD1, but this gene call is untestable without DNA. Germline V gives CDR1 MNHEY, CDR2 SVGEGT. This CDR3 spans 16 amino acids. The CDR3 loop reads CASSSYPGQGAYEQYF.

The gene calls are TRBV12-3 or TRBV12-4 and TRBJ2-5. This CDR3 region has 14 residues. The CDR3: CASSLWGIGETQYF.

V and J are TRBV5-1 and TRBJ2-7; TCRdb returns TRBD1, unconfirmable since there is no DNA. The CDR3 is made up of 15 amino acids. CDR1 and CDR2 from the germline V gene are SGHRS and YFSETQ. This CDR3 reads CASSLALRQGDEQYF.

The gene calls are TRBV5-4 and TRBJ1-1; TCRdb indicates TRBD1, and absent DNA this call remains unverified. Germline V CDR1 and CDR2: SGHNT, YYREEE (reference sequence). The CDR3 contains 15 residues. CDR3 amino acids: CASSLPGQGYTEAFF.

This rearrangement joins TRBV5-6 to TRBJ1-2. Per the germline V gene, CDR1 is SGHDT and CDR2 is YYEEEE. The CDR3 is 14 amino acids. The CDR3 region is CASSFFGGDYGYTF.

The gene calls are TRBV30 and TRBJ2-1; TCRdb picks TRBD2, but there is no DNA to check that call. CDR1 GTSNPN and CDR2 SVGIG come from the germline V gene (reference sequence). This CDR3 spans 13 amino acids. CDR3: CACRGTSYNEQFF. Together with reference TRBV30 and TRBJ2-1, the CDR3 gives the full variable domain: SQTIHQWPATLVQPVGSPLSLECTVEGTSNPNLYWYRQAAGRGLQLLFYSVGIGQISSEVPQNLSASRPQDRQFILSSKKLLLSDSGFYLCACRGTSYNEQFFGPGTRLTVL.